Following are 7 T cell receptor beta chains from one sample sequenced in a study of OX40 agonist ivuxolimab in advanced cancers. Libraries came from the immunoSEQ multiplex PCR assay. Drawn from immuneACCESS, this table holds only the in-frame rearrangements with V and J called that TCRdb kept. Clones are partly lost; checked studies trace under half to an unresolved V gene and leave the rest unexplained. For this sample the table gives about 24,000 clones, of which roughly 84% were detected only once. Around 16% of the sample comes from the top ten. The sample in question was CD4+ or CD8+ T cells sorted from blood, obtained in a trial of the OX40 agonist ivuxolimab. The receptors were gathered from an adult with an advanced solid tumor such as melanoma, head and neck, liver or kidney cancer.

This clone has a handful of counts. The chain carries TRBV4-1 and TRBJ2-5; 10 nucleotides match TRBD2. The germline CDR1 and CDR2 sequences are MGHRA and YSYEKL. The CDR3 contains 15 residues. V was pared by 0 bases and J by 7 bases, with 5 bases of the junction left unmatched. CDR3 in amino acids: CASSQDPSGGGTQYF. The DNA for the CDR3 is TGCGCCAGCAGCCAAGATCCTAGCGGGGGAGGGACCCAGTACTTC.

This rearrangement joins TRBV5-1 to TRBJ2-3, with D hard to call. Trimming left V 0 bases short and J 1 base short, with 6 bases between. The CDR3 contains 14 residues. Germline CDR1 SGHRS, CDR2 YFSETQ. The chain's CDR3 is CASSLGVGTDTQYF. CDR3 DNA sequence: TGCGCCAGCAGCTTGGGGGTGGGCACAGATACGCAGTATTTT.

This sequence joins TRBV5-4 and TRBJ2-3; 7 nucleotides match TRBD1. From germline, CDR1 is SGHNT and CDR2 YYREEE (reference sequence). The CDR3 covers 13 residues. Trimming removed 3 bases from V and 4 bases from J; junction bases left unmatched: 2. The CDR3 DNA is TGTGCCAGCAGCTCAACAGGGGCAGATACGCAGTATTTT. This gives the protein CASSSTGADTQYF.

The chain couples TRBV7-2 to TRBJ1-4; D gene uncertain. Trimming cost V 0 bases and J 5 bases, with 7 bases left between them. Germline loops: CDR1 SGHTA, CDR2 FQGNSA. This CDR3 has 14 residues. In DNA, the CDR3 is TGTGCCAGCAGCTTAGCGCGCGAGAATGAAAAACTGTTTTTT. Its translation is CASSLARENEKLFF.

The V and J genes are TRBV5-6 and TRBJ1-3, with no clear D. The germline CDR1 and CDR2 sequences are SGHDT and YYEEEE. V was cut by 4 bases and J by 7 bases, with 15 bases left in between. This CDR3 has 14 amino acids. CDR3 nucleotides: TGTGCCAGCAGCCTCTCCGGGGTCTGGAACACCATATATTTT. Its translation is CASSLSGVWNTIYF.

The chain joins TRBV29-1 to TRBJ2-7, with D possibly being TRBD2 (5 bases). The V gene's germline CDR1 is SQVTM and CDR2 ANQGSEA. Trimming stripped 4 bases from V and 6 bases from J, with 16 bases between. The CDR3 runs 13 residues. This CDR3 reads CSVVGSGMGEQYF. CDR3 in DNA: TGCAGCGTTGTTGGGTCGGGGATGGGCGAGCAGTACTTC.

The rearrangement joins TRBV5-1 to TRBJ2-7; 8 bases fit TRBD2. J was trimmed by 2 bases and V by 0 bases; bases with no gene match: 1. The germline V gene encodes CDR1 SGHRS and CDR2 YFSETQ. The CDR3 consists of 14 residues. The CDR3 protein is CASSLVAGTYEQYF. CDR3 nucleotides: TGCGCCAGCAGCTTGGTAGCGGGAACCTACGAGCAGTACTTC.